The 8 T cell receptor beta chains reported below all come from one sample, sequenced in a study of T cells in Graves' hyperthyroidism and ophthalmopathy. The investigators amplified TCR beta CDR3 regions from RNA transcripts. HTBI primers were used for first-round RT-PCR of the TCR CDR3. TCRdb reprocessed the multiplex PCR reads via MiXCR and lists one record per CDR3 protein. The sample has 250,000 to 300,000 distinct CDR3 sequences; roughly 15% are singletons. Sequences were obtained from blood. The source of these receptors is a woman aged 45 to 65 with Graves' hyperthyroidism that later progressed to Graves' ophthalmopathy.

This clonotype was recorded many times. The gene calls are TRBV12-3 or TRBV12-4 and TRBJ2-1; D unresolved. The CDR3 consists of 12 residues. V dropped 7 bases and J dropped 6 bases, with 10 bases sitting between them. As DNA, the CDR3 is TGTGCCAGCACCTTGTCCCCCAATGAGCAGTTCTTC. It yields the protein CASTLSPNEQFF.

This clonotype was seen ten or more times. CDR3 DNA sequence: TGTGCCAGCAGTGGGACAGGGGTGGGAGACGAGCAGTACTTC. This codes for CASSGTGVGDEQYF. The rearrangement uses TRBV2 and TRBJ2-7, with 9 bases that match TRBD1. CDR1 SNHLY and CDR2 FYNNEI come from the germline V gene. The V and J ends lost 4 bases and 5 bases, in that order; junction bases with no gene match: 6. This CDR3 contains 14 residues. The full variable domain, in which reference TRBV2 and TRBJ2-7 provide the parts outside the CDR3, is EPEVTQTPSHQVTQMGQEVILRCVPISNHLYFYWYRQILGQKVEFLVSFYNNEISEKSEIFDDQFSVERPDGSNFTLKIRSTKLEDSAMYFCASSGTGVGDEQYFGPGTRLTVT.

As for this clonotype: A much bigger clone sits one base away, suggesting this may be a read error. The chain couples TRBV6-2 or TRBV6-3 to TRBJ2-1; 7 nucleotides agree with TRBD1. The CDR3 length is 15 residues. The germline V gene has CDR1 MNHEY and CDR2 SVGEGT. Here the CDR3 reads CASRANRGFYNERFF. The CDR3 DNA follows: TGTGCCAGCAGAGCTAACAGGGGTTTCTACAATGAGCGGTTCTTC.

This clonotype showed up just a few times. The chain links TRBV24-1 to TRBJ1-5; no clear D gene. Trimming stripped 3 bases from V and 0 bases from J, with 8 bases between. The CDR3 runs to 15 residues. Germline-derived CDR1 and CDR2 are KGHDR and SFDVKD. CDR3 in DNA: TGTGCCACCAGTGATCCACAAGATAGCAATCAGCCCCAGCATTTT. Translation: CATSDPQDSNQPQHF.

This clonotype was picked up a small number of times. This chain joins TRBV6-1 and TRBJ1-4, with D tentatively TRBD1 (6 bases). Germline-derived CDR1 and CDR2 are MNHNS and SASEGT. The germline V and J ends were trimmed by 5 bases and 0 bases, with 13 bases remaining between them. There are 16 residues in the CDR3. CDR3 in amino acids: CASSLGQSATNEKLFF. In DNA, the CDR3 is TGTGCCAGCAGTCTCGGACAGAGTGCAACTAATGAAAAACTGTTTTTT.

The sample holds many counts of this clonotype. The V and J genes are TRBV7-8 and TRBJ2-7; TRBD2 matches 7 bases. This CDR3 contains 15 residues. CDR1 and CDR2 from the germline V gene are SGHVS and FQNEAQ. V trimming: 5 bases; J trimming: 5 bases; junction bases outside the gene matches: 12. CDR3 nucleotide sequence: TGTGCCAGCAGCCCTAGGCCTGGGGGGGGGGACGAGCAGTACTTC. Its protein is CASSPRPGGGDEQYF.

The CDR3 loop reads CASPGQLNTEAFF. As DNA, the CDR3 is TGTGCCTCACCGGGACAGTTGAACACTGAAGCTTTCTTT. The chain couples TRBV7-9 to TRBJ1-1; 7 bases align to TRBD1. Trimming took 11 bases from V and 0 from J; bases not matched to a gene: 6. This CDR3 contains 13 residues. From germline, CDR1 is SEHNR and CDR2 FQNEAQ (reference sequence).

There are many counts of this clonotype. The V call is TRBV30, the J call TRBJ2-7; D gene unclear. The germline V and J ends were trimmed by 0 bases and 7 bases, with 10 bases remaining between them. CDR3 length equals 12 residues. The germline gives CDR1 GTSNPN, CDR2 SVGIG (reference sequence). CDR3 sequence: CAWSVILSEQYF. Here the CDR3 DNA reads TGTGCCTGGAGTGTAATCCTTAGTGAGCAGTACTTC.